The 17 T cell receptor beta chains given below trace back to one sample, sequenced in a study of OX40 agonist ivuxolimab in advanced cancers. Clones were read by immunoSEQ multiplex PCR, and TCRdb kept only the in-frame ones, dropping some. The table records about 82,000 clones, approximately 89% of them present only once. The material was CD4+ or CD8+ T cells sorted from blood, obtained in a trial of the OX40 agonist ivuxolimab. Source of these receptors: an adult with an advanced solid tumor such as melanoma, head and neck, liver or kidney cancer.

The J gene is TRBJ2-4, the V gene TRBV29-1; D may match TRBD1 or TRBD2 (5 bases each). Between the trimmed V and J ends, which lost 3 bases and 5 bases, there was a span of 14 bases. The CDR3 has 14 residues. Germline V gene data show CDR1 as SQVTM and CDR2 as ANQGSEA. The DNA of the CDR3 is TGCAGCGTTGAGGAGGCCCAGGGACAAAACATTCAGTACTTC. It encodes CSVEEAQGQNIQYF.

The V gene is TRBV9, the J gene TRBJ1-2, with 10 bases fitting TRBD1. The CDR3 runs 14 residues. Looked up from germline, CDR1 is SGDLS and CDR2 is YYNGEE. V trimming: 7 bases; J trimming: 2 bases; junction bases outside the gene matches: 5. In DNA form, the CDR3 reads TGTGCCAGCTCCCCGGGACAGGGGAACTATGGCTACACCTTC. This encodes CASSPGQGNYGYTF.

The chain has TRBV30 and TRBJ1-1, with unresolved D. Trimming cost V 4 bases and J 4 bases, with 13 bases left between them. There are 13 residues in the CDR3. CDR1 is GTSNPN, CDR2 SVGIG, per germline (reference sequence). The CDR3: CAWTTSRGTEAFF. In DNA form, the CDR3 reads TGTGCCTGGACTACCAGCCGTGGCACTGAAGCTTTCTTT. Filled out from reference TRBV30 and TRBJ1-1, the complete variable domain reads SQTIHQWPATLVQPVGSPLSLECTVEGTSNPNLYWYRQAAGRGLQLLFYSVGIGQISSEVPQNLSASRPQDRQFILSSKKLLLSDSGFYLCAWTTSRGTEAFFGQGTRLTVV.

This clone was counted only a few times. V gene TRBV30 combines with J gene TRBJ1-1, with 9 positions matching TRBD1. The CDR3 spans 14 residues. From germline, CDR1 is GTSNPN and CDR2 SVGIG (reference sequence). With V trimmed by 4 bases and J by 6 bases, 9 bases remained unmatched. CDR3 region: CAWKSGQGRSEAFF. CDR3 nucleotides: TGTGCCTGGAAATCGGGACAGGGTAGATCTGAAGCTTTCTTT.

Remarks on this clone: The same CDR3 is also encoded by other DNA sequences in this sample. The V gene is TRBV5-1, the J gene TRBJ2-7; no definite D call. The germline gives CDR1 SGHRS, CDR2 YFSETQ. The V gene lost 0 bases and the J gene lost 4 bases, with 8 bases spanning the gap. The CDR3 has 13 residues. The CDR3 loop is CASSLALDYEQYF. The CDR3 DNA follows: TGCGCCAGCAGCTTGGCGCTGGATTACGAGCAGTACTTC.

V and J are TRBV5-4 and TRBJ2-1; a weak D match, TRBD2 (7 bases). The germline V gene has CDR1 SGHNT and CDR2 YYREEE (reference sequence). This CDR3 has 12 residues. Trimming shortened V by 2 bases and J by 10 bases, and 10 bases separated the two germline ends. The CDR3 nucleotides are TGTGCCAGCAGCTTAGGGGGGGAAGAGCAGTTCTTC. It encodes CASSLGGEEQFF. Full variable domain (outside the CDR3, taken from reference TRBV5-4 and TRBJ2-1): ETGVTQSPTHLIKTRGQQVTLRCSSQSGHNTVSWYQQALGQGPQFIFQYYREEENGRGNFPPRFSGLQFPNYSSELNVNALELDDSALYLCASSLGGEEQFFGPGTRLTVL.

CDR3 in DNA: TGTGCCACCAGCAGAGAGGGCGGTGGAAACACCATATATTTT. Amino acids: CATSREGGGNTIYF. The chain combines TRBV15 with TRBJ1-3; D is unclear. CDR1 and CDR2 (germline): LNHNV, YYDKDF (reference sequence). The CDR3 covers 14 residues. Trimming removed 0 bases at V and 3 bases at J, with 6 bases between.

The chain couples TRBV7-6 to TRBJ1-2; D remains ambiguous. Germline V gene data show CDR1 as SGHVS and CDR2 as FNYEAQ. The CDR3 is made up of 13 amino acids. V lost 1 base to trimming and J lost 6 bases, with 9 bases between them. The CDR3 loop is CASSLGAGNGYTF. CDR3 DNA sequence: TGTGCCAGCAGCTTAGGGGCAGGAAATGGCTACACCTTC.

The chain uses TRBV30 and TRBJ1-2; D might be TRBD1 (6 bases). V was cut by 2 bases and J by 0 bases, with 7 bases left in between. The CDR3 has 13 amino acids. Germline V gene data show CDR1 as GTSNPN and CDR2 as SVGIG (reference sequence). The CDR3 region has the DNA TGTGCCTGGAGTCGACAGGCTAACTATGGCTACACCTTC. This codes for CAWSRQANYGYTF.

The chain couples TRBV28 to TRBJ2-7, with D perhaps TRBD1 (5 bases). Trimming stripped 6 bases from V and 2 bases from J, with 8 bases between. The CDR3 has 12 residues. Germline assignment: CDR1 MDHEN and CDR2 SYDVKM. In DNA form, the CDR3 reads TGTGCCAGCAGGGGGCCAACCTACGAGCAGTACTTC. Amino acid sequence: CASRGPTYEQYF.

The chain is built from TRBV18 and TRBJ2-7, with 12 bases fitting TRBD2. The CDR3 loop spans 16 amino acids. The germline V gene has CDR1 KGHSH and CDR2 LQKENI. Losses at the gene ends were 2 bases for V and 3 bases for J; bases not matched to a gene: 5. CDR3 coding DNA: TGTGCCAGCTCACCAGCGACTAGCGGGGGCCTCTACGAGCAGTACTTC. Encoded protein: CASSPATSGGLYEQYF.

J is TRBJ2-3 and V is TRBV10-3; 9 nucleotides agree with TRBD2. CDR1 and CDR2 from the germline V gene are ENHRY and SYGVKD. This CDR3 is built from 17 residues. With 0 bases clipped from V and 1 base from J, the junction kept 5 bases outside the gene matches. As DNA, the CDR3 is TGTGCCATCAGTGAGTCGACTAGCGGAGTCGGCACAGATACGCAGTATTTT. This encodes CAISESTSGVGTDTQYF.

The chain links TRBV2 to TRBJ1-2; D gene unclear. The CDR3 extends over 14 amino acids. V lost 3 bases and J lost 2, with 10 bases in between. Germline V gives CDR1 SNHLY, CDR2 FYNNEI. CDR3 region: CASSDRQANYGYTF. Written as DNA, the CDR3 is TGTGCCAGCAGTGATAGGCAGGCAAACTATGGCTACACCTTC.

The chain links TRBV19 to TRBJ1-1; TRBD1 matches at 8 bases. Germline lookup yields CDR1 LNHDA and CDR2 SQIVND (reference sequence). V was clipped by 6 bases and J by 5 bases; unmatched bases: 5. CDR3 length equals 13 residues. CDR3 residues: CASRRTGNTEAFF. In nucleotides, the CDR3 is TGTGCCAGTAGAAGGACAGGGAATACTGAAGCTTTCTTT.

V and J are TRBV28 and TRBJ1-5; no clear D gene. CDR1 and CDR2 from the germline V gene are MDHEN and SYDVKM. The CDR3 extends over 16 amino acids. Trimming removed 4 bases from V and 8 bases from J, with 21 bases in between. For the CDR3, the DNA is TGTGCCAGCAGTTCACCATTCGGACTGCAAAGGGAGCCCCAGCATTTT. This sequence encodes CASSSPFGLQREPQHF.

This clone was observed a single time. This chain joins TRBV2 and TRBJ2-5, with D possibly matching TRBD1 (5 bases). CDR1 SNHLY and CDR2 FYNNEI come from the germline V gene. Trimming took 1 base from V and 10 from J, leaving 7 bases between them. The CDR3 is 11 residues long. CDR3 sequence: CASSEGGHQYF. The CDR3 region has the DNA TGTGCCAGCAGTGAAGGGGGCCACCAGTACTTC.

This rearrangement joins TRBV5-5 to TRBJ2-4, with a tentative D call TRBD2 (6 bases). The CDR3 contains 15 residues. Germline V gene sequence: CDR1 SGHKS, CDR2 YYEKEE (reference sequence). The V end was cut by 4 bases, the J end by 0 bases, with 11 bases between. The CDR3 is CASSNAGGAKNIQYF. CDR3 sequence (DNA): TGTGCCAGCAGCAATGCCGGGGGAGCCAAAAACATTCAGTACTTC. Full variable domain (rest looked up from reference TRBV5-5 and TRBJ2-4): DAGVTQSPTHLIKTRGQQVTLRCSPISGHKSVSWYQQVLGQGPQFIFQYYEKEERGRGNFPDRFSARQFPNYSSELNVNALLLGDSALYLCASSNAGGAKNIQYFGAGTRLSVL.